These 27 T cell receptor beta chains were sequenced from one sample in a study of CD8+ T cells in alopecia areata. Sequencing used cDNA as its template, made by extracting RNA and reverse transcribing it. Assay: immunoSEQ multiplex PCR; the TCRdb copy retains only in-frame clones and omits some. Counted here are fewer than 200,000 clones, 59% occurring once; the ten biggest clones make up about 15%. The starting material was CD4+ T cells sorted from blood, obtained at week 0. Every receptor here comes from a human donor with alopecia areata.

The V gene is TRBV4-1, the J gene TRBJ1-1; D perhaps matches TRBD1 (5 bases). The CDR3 loop spans 13 amino acids. Deletions cut 0 bases from V and 11 bases from J, with 13 bases between. Germline values: CDR1 MGHRA, CDR2 YSYEKL. CDR3: CASSQDNRLEAFF. CDR3 DNA sequence: TGCGCCAGCAGCCAAGATAACAGGCTGGAGGCTTTCTTT.

The chain employs TRBV25-1 and TRBJ2-5; D unclear. The germline V gene has CDR1 MGHDK and CDR2 SYGVNS. The length of the CDR3 is 12 residues. Trimming shortened V by 5 bases and J by 5 bases, and 9 bases separated the two germline ends. The CDR3 sequence: CASSRLGETQYF. CDR3 bases: TGTGCCAGCAGTAGGCTCGGGGAGACCCAGTACTTC.

The chain joins TRBV29-1 to TRBJ2-1; D unresolved. V shed 2 bases and J shed 7 bases, with 9 bases lying between them. CDR1 and CDR2 (germline): SQVTM, ANQGSEA. This CDR3 is 12 amino acids long. The CDR3 bases are TGCAGCGTTGAATCCGGGTTTAATGAGCAGTTCTTC. This codes for CSVESGFNEQFF.

V and J are TRBV30 and TRBJ2-5; 8 bases match TRBD2. The CDR3 has 14 amino acids. The junction had 10 bases not matched to a gene; V was cut back by 8 bases and J by 2 bases. Germline values: CDR1 GTSNPN, CDR2 SVGIG (reference sequence). The CDR3 DNA reads TGTGCCCCCACTTCGGGGGGGGATCAAGAGACCCAGTACTTC. It is translated as CAPTSGGDQETQYF.

The genes are TRBV29-1 and TRBJ1-1, with D possibly TRBD1 on 5 matching bases. V was trimmed by 6 bases and J by 3 bases, leaving 14 bases between them. Germline V lookup: CDR1 SQVTM, CDR2 ANQGSEA. The CDR3 is 13 amino acids. The CDR3 DNA reads as TGCAGCGTGAAAATTGGACAAGACACTGAAGCTTTCTTT. Translating it yields CSVKIGQDTEAFF.

This sequence joins TRBV29-1 and TRBJ2-3; 7 bases map to TRBD2. The CDR3 spans 14 residues. Losses at the gene ends were 5 bases for V and 1 base for J; bases not matched to a gene: 6. Germline CDR1 is SQVTM and CDR2 is ANQGSEA. DNA of the CDR3: TGCAGCGTTCTGTCTAGCGGTGGCACAGATACGCAGTATTTT. Translating it yields CSVLSSGGTDTQYF.

The V and J genes are TRBV11-1 and TRBJ2-3; D call uncertain. The CDR3 runs 15 residues. Germline-derived CDR1 and CDR2 are SGHAT and FQDESV (reference sequence). V dropped 1 base and J dropped 4 bases, with 12 bases sitting between them. CDR3 in amino acids: CASSLESGFADTQYF. CDR3 DNA sequence: TGTGCCAGCAGCTTAGAGAGTGGATTCGCAGATACGCAGTATTTT.

V gene TRBV30 combines with J gene TRBJ2-4, with D perhaps matching TRBD1 (6 bases). This CDR3 contains 13 residues. Between the trimmed V and J ends, which lost 3 bases and 3 bases, there was a span of 9 bases. Germline lookup yields CDR1 GTSNPN and CDR2 SVGIG (reference sequence). In DNA, the CDR3 is TGTGCCTGGAGCGAGGGGGACAAAAACATTCAGTACTTC. Amino acids: CAWSEGDKNIQYF.

In this sample, this clone turned up a few times. The V call is TRBV10-3, the J call TRBJ2-6; 8 nucleotides agree with TRBD1. Looked up from germline, CDR1 is ENHRY and CDR2 is SYGVKD. V gave up 6 bases and J gave up 0 bases; unmatched junction bases: 7. CDR3 size: 17 residues. The CDR3: CAIRGDRTRSGANVLTF. The CDR3 bases are TGTGCCATCAGAGGGGACAGGACGCGCTCTGGGGCCAACGTCCTGACTTTC.

The rearrangement links TRBV7-3 to TRBJ1-6; no reliable D call. Germline CDR1 and CDR2: SGHTA and FQGTGA. The length of the CDR3 is 14 residues. Trimming pared 5 bases from V and 5 bases from J, leaving 10 bases between. The CDR3 sequence is CASSLRANNSPLHF. The CDR3 DNA reads TGTGCCAGCAGCCTCCGGGCCAATAATTCACCCCTCCACTTT.

The chain is built from TRBV6-5 and TRBJ2-2; D is ambiguous. The CDR3 runs 14 residues. CDR1 and CDR2 (germline): MNHEY, SVGAGI. The germline V and J ends were trimmed by 0 bases and 4 bases, with 6 bases remaining between them. This chain's CDR3 is CASSYSALTGELFF. The DNA of the CDR3 is TGTGCCAGCAGTTACTCGGCGCTCACCGGGGAGCTGTTTTTT.

This chain uses TRBV11-1 with TRBJ2-6; 8 nucleotides align to TRBD1. This CDR3 is 17 amino acids long. V was clipped by 5 bases and J by 0 bases; unmatched bases: 6. Germline V lookup: CDR1 SGHAT, CDR2 FQDESV (reference sequence). This chain's CDR3 is CASSQGASISGANVLTF. DNA of the CDR3: TGTGCCAGCAGCCAGGGGGCCTCCATCTCTGGGGCCAACGTCCTGACTTTC. Supplemented by reference TRBV11-1 and TRBJ2-6, the full variable domain reads EAEVAQSPRYKITEKSQAVAFWCDPISGHATLYWYRQILGQGPELLVQFQDESVVDDSQLPKDRFSAERLKGVDSTLKIQPAELGDSAMYLCASSQGASISGANVLTFGAGSRLTVL.

The chain has TRBV6-5 and TRBJ2-7, with 10 bases fitting TRBD2. CDR3 length: 15 residues. The trim removed 6 bases at V and 5 bases at J, leaving 10 bases unmatched. Germline-derived CDR1 and CDR2 are MNHEY and SVGAGI. The CDR3 here is CASRLSGTSDHEQYF. DNA of the CDR3: TGTGCCAGCAGACTTAGCGGGACTAGCGATCACGAGCAGTACTTC.

This clone appeared a few times. The V and J genes are TRBV18 and TRBJ2-6, with unresolved D. Germline V gene sequence: CDR1 KGHSH, CDR2 LQKENI. Trimming shortened V by 5 bases and J by 0 bases, and 8 bases separated the two germline ends. This CDR3 comprises 15 residues. The CDR3 loop is CASSGQHSGANVLTF. CDR3 sequence (DNA): TGTGCCAGCTCAGGGCAACACTCTGGGGCCAACGTCCTGACTTTC.

The rearrangement joins TRBV25-1 to TRBJ1-6; the D is unclear. The V end lost 1 base, the J end lost 10 bases, and 14 bases lay between the germline ends. The CDR3 is made up of 15 amino acids. Germline V gene lookup returns CDR1 MGHDK and CDR2 SYGVNS. The CDR3 nucleotides are TGTGCCAGCAGTGAATTCCCGGGGAGGGAGTCACCCCTCCACTTT. It encodes CASSEFPGRESPLHF.

This clone was detected a few times. V and J are TRBV29-1 and TRBJ1-1, with D unclear. Trimming left V 6 bases short and J 2 bases short, with 19 bases between. CDR3 length: 15 amino acids. Germline loops: CDR1 SQVTM, CDR2 ANQGSEA. The CDR3 protein is CSVGASGLFNTEAFF. For the CDR3, the DNA is TGCAGCGTCGGTGCGTCGGGCCTCTTCAACACTGAAGCTTTCTTT.

This clone was observed a few times. The V gene is TRBV6-5, the J gene TRBJ1-3; D not resolved. The CDR3 spans 14 residues. V was cut by 7 bases and J by 8 bases, with 18 bases left in between. Germline-derived CDR1 and CDR2 are MNHEY and SVGAGI. The chain's CDR3 is CASTGPPPVDTIYF. In DNA form, the CDR3 reads TGTGCCAGCACCGGGCCTCCCCCGGTAGACACCATATATTTT.

About this clone itself: This CDR3 is also generated by other DNA sequences in the sample. This chain joins TRBV29-1 and TRBJ1-5, with a tentative D call TRBD1 (6 bases). V lost 6 bases and J lost 4, with 13 bases in between. The CDR3 is made up of 13 amino acids. CDR1 and CDR2 (germline): SQVTM, ANQGSEA. The CDR3 region has the DNA TGCAGCGTGGGTGACAGGAGTAATCAGCCCCAGCATTTT. Translated, it gives CSVGDRSNQPQHF.

J is TRBJ2-5 and V is TRBV7-9; D could derive from TRBD1 or TRBD2 (5 bases each). The CDR3 runs 16 residues. The V gene's germline CDR1 is SEHNR and CDR2 FQNEAQ (reference sequence). V was pared by 5 bases and J by 5 bases, with 21 bases between. CDR3 region: CASSVRVGPWGETQYF. The CDR3, as DNA: TGTGCCAGCAGCGTACGAGTCGGACCCTGGGGGGAGACCCAGTACTTC.

This sequence joins TRBV30 and TRBJ2-1; 8 positions agree with TRBD2. Germline V gives CDR1 GTSNPN, CDR2 SVGIG (reference sequence). V shed 5 bases, J shed 2 bases, and the junction held 8 bases outside the gene matches. The CDR3 extends over 15 amino acids. Here the CDR3 DNA reads TGTGCCTGGTCCTTAGCGGGGCGTGCCTACAATGAGCAGTTCTTC. It encodes CAWSLAGRAYNEQFF.

This clone has only a few counts. V is TRBV30 and J is TRBJ1-1; tentatively, D is TRBD1 (5 bases). This CDR3 is 13 amino acids long. Germline lookup yields CDR1 GTSNPN and CDR2 SVGIG (reference sequence). Trimming stripped 3 bases from V and 7 bases from J, with 15 bases between. This chain's CDR3 is CAWSGGTGREAFF. The CDR3 coding sequence is TGTGCCTGGAGCGGCGGCACAGGCCGTGAAGCTTTCTTT.

This chain uses TRBV29-1 with TRBJ1-5; D is ambiguous. CDR3 length: 13 residues. The germline V and J ends were trimmed by 1 base and 2 bases, with 6 bases remaining between them. Looked up from germline, CDR1 is SQVTM and CDR2 is ANQGSEA. As DNA, the CDR3 is TGCAGCGTTGAAGCGGGCGGCAATCAGCCCCAGCATTTT. Residues: CSVEAGGNQPQHF.

The CDR3, as DNA: TGTGCCAGCAGTGAGGTACGCTCCTACGAGCAGTACTTC. Its translation: CASSEVRSYEQYF. V and J are TRBV2 and TRBJ2-7; no firm D call. The CDR3 consists of 13 residues. Looked up from germline, CDR1 is SNHLY and CDR2 is FYNNEI. V lost 3 bases and J 0 bases, leaving 6 bases between the germline ends. The full variable domain, its missing parts supplied by reference TRBV2 and TRBJ2-7, is EPEVTQTPSHQVTQMGQEVILRCVPISNHLYFYWYRQILGQKVEFLVSFYNNEISEKSEIFDDQFSVERPDGSNFTLKIRSTKLEDSAMYFCASSEVRSYEQYFGPGTRLTVT.

The V call is TRBV29-1, the J call TRBJ2-5; D may be TRBD1 or TRBD2 (6 bases each). V lost 7 bases and J 7 bases, leaving 19 bases between the germline ends. Germline V gene lookup returns CDR1 SQVTM and CDR2 ANQGSEA. This CDR3 is built from 13 residues. CDR3 bases: TGCAGCGCAAGGGGGGTCCAGCCCGGGACCCAGTACTTC. It codes for CSARGVQPGTQYF.

This chain uses TRBV2 with TRBJ2-7; no reliable D call. This CDR3 spans 12 amino acids. Germline CDR1 SNHLY, CDR2 FYNNEI. V was shortened by 3 bases and J by 2 bases, with 5 bases between the two germline ends. CDR3 sequence reads: CASSDVPYEQYF. Written as DNA, the CDR3 is TGTGCCAGCAGTGACGTACCCTACGAGCAGTACTTC.

The rearrangement uses TRBV7-2 and TRBJ2-2, with a weak D call TRBD1 (6 bases). Trimming shortened V by 4 bases and J by 3 bases, and 12 bases separated the two germline ends. This CDR3 has 15 residues. Looked up from germline, CDR1 is SGHTA and CDR2 is FQGNSA. The CDR3 loop reads CASSSTGQHTGELFF. The CDR3 bases are TGTGCCAGCAGCTCCACAGGGCAGCACACCGGGGAGCTGTTTTTT.

This clone was picked up a small number of times. This chain links TRBV14 with TRBJ1-1; 7 bases line up with TRBD1. V gave up 8 bases and J gave up 2 bases; unmatched junction bases: 14. The CDR3 has 16 amino acids. Germline V gene data show CDR1 as SGHDN and CDR2 as FVKESK. The CDR3 DNA sequence: TGTGCCAGCTCGTTCGTCCAAGGGGGCTTCAACACTGAAGCTTTCTTT. Residues: CASSFVQGGFNTEAFF.